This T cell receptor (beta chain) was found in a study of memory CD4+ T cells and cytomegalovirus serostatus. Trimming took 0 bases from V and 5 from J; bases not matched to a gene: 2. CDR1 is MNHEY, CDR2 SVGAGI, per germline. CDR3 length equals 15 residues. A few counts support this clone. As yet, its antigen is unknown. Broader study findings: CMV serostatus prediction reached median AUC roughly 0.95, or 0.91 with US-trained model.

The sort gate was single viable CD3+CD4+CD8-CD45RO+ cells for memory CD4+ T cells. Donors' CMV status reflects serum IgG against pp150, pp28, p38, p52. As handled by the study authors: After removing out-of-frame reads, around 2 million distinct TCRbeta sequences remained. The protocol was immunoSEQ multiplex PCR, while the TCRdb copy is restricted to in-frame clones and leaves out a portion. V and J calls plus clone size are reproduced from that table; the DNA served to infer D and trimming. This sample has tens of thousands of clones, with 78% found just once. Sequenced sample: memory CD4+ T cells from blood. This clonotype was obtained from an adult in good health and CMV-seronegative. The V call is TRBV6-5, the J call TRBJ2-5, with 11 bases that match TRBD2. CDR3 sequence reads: CASSYSPSGGETQYF. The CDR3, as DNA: TGTGCCAGCAGTTACTCGCCTAGCGGGGGGGAGACCCAGTACTTC.